The 13 T cell receptor beta chains listed next were all sequenced from one sample in a study of radiotherapy plus CTLA-4 blockade in lung cancer. The table came from immunoSEQ multiplex PCR; TCRdb's copy has only in-frame clones and leaves some out. The table shows tens of thousands of clones, with around 72% occurring only once. This material consisted of peripheral blood, taken from a patient treated with radiotherapy plus ipilimumab. The receptors shown here come from a human donor with non-small cell lung cancer that progressed on radiotherapy plus ipilimumab.

The chain uses TRBV27 and TRBJ1-5; no firm D call. Trimming took off 2 bases at V and 9 bases at J, with 11 bases between the two ends. The germline V gene encodes CDR1 MNHEY and CDR2 SMNVEV (reference sequence). There are 13 residues in the CDR3. CDR3 amino acids: CASSLGWEWPQHF. CDR3 in DNA: TGTGCCAGCAGTTTAGGCTGGGAGTGGCCCCAGCATTTT.

The chain employs TRBV29-1 and TRBJ1-4; tentatively, D is TRBD1 (5 bases). This CDR3 comprises 15 residues. Between the trimmed V and J ends, which lost 6 bases and 3 bases, there was a span of 17 bases. Germline V gene lookup returns CDR1 SQVTM and CDR2 ANQGSEA. Written as DNA, the CDR3 is TGCAGCGTGACCCCTCCTGGGGGTGCTAATGAAAAACTGTTTTTT. Residues: CSVTPPGGANEKLFF.

The J gene is TRBJ2-1, the V gene TRBV9, with TRBD2 identical over 11 bases. Per germline, CDR1 SGDLS and CDR2 YYNGEE. V dropped 3 bases and J dropped 4; count of bases not matched to a gene: 3. The CDR3 extends over 15 amino acids. The CDR3 nucleotides are TGTGCCAGCAGCGCTGGACTAGCGGGTTACAATGAGCAGTTCTTC. Translated, it gives CASSAGLAGYNEQFF.

The CDR3 DNA reads as TGTGCCAGCAGTTCCCAGGGTAGGGACTACTATGGCTACACCTTC. Protein: CASSSQGRDYYGYTF. The chain couples TRBV27 to TRBJ1-2; the D gene is possibly TRBD1 (5 bases). Germline CDR1 reads MNHEY; CDR2 reads SMNVEV (reference sequence). The CDR3 extends over 15 amino acids. V was clipped by 4 bases and J by 3 bases, with 15 bases between them.

This clone was seen only once. This chain connects TRBV18 to TRBJ2-1, with 11 bases matching TRBD2. The CDR3 is made up of 15 amino acids. Germline lookup yields CDR1 KGHSH and CDR2 LQKENI. The J segment lost 5 bases and the V segment lost 2 bases, leaving 2 bases of the junction unmatched. For the CDR3, the DNA is TGTGCCAGCTCACCAAGTAGCGGGGGGGACAATGAGCAGTTCTTC. Its translation is CASSPSSGGDNEQFF.

This clone appeared a few times. This chain links TRBV6-1 with TRBJ1-3; no firm D call. CDR1 and CDR2 from the germline V gene are MNHNS and SASEGT. The V and J ends lost 7 bases and 3 bases respectively, with 4 bases between them. This CDR3 comprises 11 residues. The CDR3 DNA sequence: TGTGCCAGCACGGTTGGAAACACCATATATTTT. It encodes CASTVGNTIYF.

The rearrangement links TRBV6-5 to TRBJ1-1; no clear D gene. Trimming stripped 5 bases from V and 1 base from J, with 8 bases between. Looked up from germline, CDR1 is MNHEY and CDR2 is SVGAGI. The CDR3 length is 13 residues. Here the CDR3 reads CASSGNGNTEAFF. The CDR3 nucleotides are TGTGCCAGCAGTGGCAATGGGAACACTGAAGCTTTCTTT.

This clone occurred once. The chain joins TRBV15 to TRBJ2-4; D is possibly TRBD1 or TRBD2 (6 bases each). CDR1 is LNHNV and CDR2 is YYDKDF in the germline V gene (reference sequence). The CDR3 runs to 15 residues. Trimming left V 1 base short and J 2 bases short, with 9 bases between. CDR3 coding DNA: TGTGCCACCAGCAGAGTAGGGGGGACCAAAAACATTCAGTACTTC. Encoded protein: CATSRVGGTKNIQYF.

The gene calls are TRBV6-5 and TRBJ2-7, with D perhaps matching TRBD2 (5 bases). From germline, CDR1 is MNHEY and CDR2 SVGAGI. Trimming cost V 6 bases and J 0 bases, with 12 bases left between them. This CDR3 has 14 amino acids. The CDR3 is CASREERSSYEQYF. The CDR3, as DNA: TGTGCCAGCAGAGAAGAGCGGAGCTCCTACGAGCAGTACTTC.

J is TRBJ2-7 and V is TRBV7-8; 13 bases are shared with TRBD2. The CDR3 length is 15 residues. V lost 6 bases and J lost 2; bases outside the gene matches: 4. Germline loops: CDR1 SGHVS, CDR2 FQNEAQ. In nucleotides, the CDR3 is TGTGCCAGCAGGGTGGGACTAGCGGGGCCCTACGAGCAGTACTTC. Protein: CASRVGLAGPYEQYF.

This clone was found many times. The chain couples TRBV29-1 to TRBJ2-7, with a tentative D call TRBD1 (5 bases). The CDR3 is 12 amino acids. The V end lost 5 bases, the J end lost 3 bases, and 11 bases lay between the germline ends. Germline V CDR1 and CDR2: SQVTM, ANQGSEA. This chain's CDR3 is CSVNQGIYEQYF. DNA for the CDR3: TGCAGCGTTAATCAGGGCATCTACGAGCAGTACTTC.

The gene calls are TRBV19 and TRBJ2-6; TRBD1 matches 7 bases. Per the germline V gene, CDR1 is LNHDA and CDR2 is SQIVND (reference sequence). This CDR3 is built from 17 residues. V lost 2 bases, J lost 3 bases, and 7 bases stayed unmatched. DNA for the CDR3: TGTGCCAGTAGTATAACAGGGGTAAAAGGTGGGGCCAACGTCCTGACTTTC. Translation gives CASSITGVKGGANVLTF.

There are a few counts of this clone. The rearrangement uses TRBV5-6 and TRBJ2-2; D unclear. V lost 1 base to trimming and J lost 3 bases, with 13 bases between them. The CDR3 runs 16 residues. The germline CDR1 and CDR2 sequences are SGHDT and YYEEEE. CDR3 in DNA: TGTGCCAGCAGCTTGTCCGGGCGGTACGACACCGGGGAGCTGTTTTTT. Amino acid sequence: CASSLSGRYDTGELFF.